The 10 T cell receptor beta chains given below trace back to one sample, sequenced in a study of blood T cell repertoires in COVID-19. Repertoires were generated with immunoSEQ multiplex PCR, while TCRdb's copy carries only in-frame clones and drops some. The profile shows a few hundred thousand clones, 80% to 90% of them singletons. The sequenced material came from peripheral blood. The receptors were gathered from a woman aged 40 to 55 who had recovered from COVID-19.

The chain has TRBV18 and TRBJ2-7, with D maybe TRBD2 (5 bases). Trimming left V 3 bases short and J 0 bases short, with 9 bases between. Looked up from germline, CDR1 is KGHSH and CDR2 is LQKENI. The CDR3 length is 14 residues. CDR3 residues: CASSPEVDSYEQYF. The CDR3 DNA is TGTGCCAGCTCACCGGAGGTCGACTCCTACGAGCAGTACTTC.

The chain employs TRBV29-1 and TRBJ1-2; 8 positions agree with TRBD1. V dropped 2 bases and J dropped 6; count of bases not matched to a gene: 11. There are 15 residues in the CDR3. CDR1 and CDR2 from the germline V gene are SQVTM and ANQGSEA. CDR3 DNA: TGCAGCGTTGAACCAGGACAGGGACTAATGGATGGCTACACCTTC. Translating gives CSVEPGQGLMDGYTF.

This clone was found once. At one end the junction does not follow the germline gene, possibly because of a read error. This chain joins TRBV11-3 and TRBJ1-2; TRBD1 might be the D (6 bases). The CDR3 is 12 residues long. The germline V gene encodes CDR1 SGHNT and CDR2 YENEEA. CDR3 residues: CASSPRGRAGAF. In DNA form, the CDR3 reads TGTGCCAGCAGCCCCAGGGGACGGGCTGGCGCCTTC.

V usage is TRBV7-3 and J usage is TRBJ2-3, with TRBD2 identical over 10 bases. Germline loops: CDR1 SGHTA, CDR2 FQGTGA. V was pared by 1 base and J by 4 bases, with 5 bases of the junction left unmatched. There are 16 residues in the CDR3. In nucleotides, the CDR3 is TGTGCCAGCAGCTTAATATTAGCGGGGGGCGCAGATACGCAGTATTTT. Translated: CASSLILAGGADTQYF.

This chain joins TRBV14 and TRBJ1-1; 7 nucleotides align to TRBD1. CDR1 is SGHDN, CDR2 FVKESK, per germline. Trimming removed 1 base from V and 9 bases from J; junction bases left unmatched: 11. The CDR3 loop spans 15 amino acids. In DNA, the CDR3 is TGTGCCAGCAGCCAAGTAGTCGGGACAGACTCAAAAGCTTTCTTT. Translated, it gives CASSQVVGTDSKAFF.

The V gene is TRBV15, the J gene TRBJ2-3, with TRBD1 matching over 9 bases. The germline CDR1 and CDR2 sequences are LNHNV and YYDKDF (reference sequence). The CDR3 is made up of 15 amino acids. Trimming took 1 base from V and 4 from J; bases not matched to a gene: 3. CDR3 in amino acids: CATSRVGQGPDTQYF. Written as DNA, the CDR3 is TGTGCCACCAGCAGAGTGGGACAGGGCCCAGATACGCAGTATTTT. Looking up the rest from reference TRBV15 and TRBJ2-3 gives the full variable domain: DAMVIQNPRYQVTQFGKPVTLSCSQTLNHNVMYWYQQKSSQAPKLLFHYYDKDFNNEADTPDNFQSRRPNTSFCFLDIRSPGLGDTAMYLCATSRVGQGPDTQYFGPGTRLTVL.

The J gene is TRBJ2-7, the V gene TRBV2; perhaps TRBD1 as D (6 bases). The CDR3 contains 13 residues. Germline assignment: CDR1 SNHLY and CDR2 FYNNEI. V lost 4 bases and J 2 bases, leaving 9 bases between the germline ends. CDR3 protein: CASSGTDPYEQYF. DNA for the CDR3: TGTGCCAGCAGTGGGACAGACCCCTACGAGCAGTACTTC.

This clone has just one count. The rearrangement joins TRBV9 to TRBJ2-3, with 8 bases that match TRBD2. CDR3 length: 13 residues. V shed 9 bases, J shed 6 bases, and the junction held 9 bases outside the gene matches. CDR1 SGDLS and CDR2 YYNGEE come from the germline V gene. In DNA, the CDR3 is TGTGCCACCGCGCGGGGGGACGAGGATACGCAGTATTTT. This encodes CATARGDEDTQYF.

This clone was counted a single time. The chain combines TRBV28 with TRBJ2-7; D is ambiguous. V was cut by 6 bases and J by 2 bases, with 8 bases left in between. Germline CDR1 and CDR2: MDHEN and SYDVKM. CDR3 length equals 12 residues. CDR3 in DNA: TGTGCCAGCAGGCCTACCCCCTACGAGCAGTACTTC. It is translated as CASRPTPYEQYF.

The gene calls are TRBV5-1 and TRBJ2-3, with 9 bases that match TRBD2. V gave up 0 bases and J gave up 3 bases; unmatched junction bases: 5. The CDR3 covers 16 residues. CDR1 SGHRS and CDR2 YFSETQ come from the germline V gene. This CDR3 reads CASSLGSSGITDTQYF. In DNA form, the CDR3 reads TGCGCCAGCAGCTTGGGGTCTAGCGGGATTACAGATACGCAGTATTTT.